These T cell receptor beta chains were read from a single sample in a study of T cell responses to AZD1222 COVID-19 vaccine. Repertoires were generated with immunoSEQ multiplex PCR, while TCRdb's copy carries only in-frame clones and drops some. The repertoire holds about 100,000 clones, with approximately 84% as singletons. The specimen was peripheral blood, collected on day 0 of AZD1222 vaccination. The receptor source for this set is an adult in good health. Both conserved end residues are part of each CDR3. A D gene is named only where the DNA matches it firmly. Not every row has a clone size; where given, it reads once, few, many or a size class.

clone_size: NA; j_call: TRBJ2-4; d_call: NA; v_call: TRBV5-1; cdr3_nt: TGCGCCAGCAGCTTGTATAACAGGGTAGCCAAAAACATTCAGTACTTC; cdr3_aa: CASSLYNRVAKNIQYF
clone_size: NA; j_call: TRBJ2-7; d_call: NA; v_call: TRBV30; cdr3_nt: TGTGCCTGGAGTGTTGGGAGAGAGCAGTACTTC; cdr3_aa: CAWSVGREQYF
clone_size: NA; j_call: TRBJ2-3; d_call: NA; v_call: TRBV7-8; cdr3_nt: TGTGCCAGCAGCAAAGGGGTTCCAGATACGCAGTATTTT; cdr3_aa: CASSKGVPDTQYF
clone_size: NA; j_call: TRBJ2-2; d_call: TRBD2; v_call: TRBV10-3; cdr3_nt: TGTGCCATCAGCGACCCCGGGACTAGCGGGAGCAACACCGGGGAGCTGTTTTTT; cdr3_aa: CAISDPGTSGSNTGELFF
clone_size: many; j_call: TRBJ1-1; d_call: NA; v_call: TRBV4-2; cdr3_nt: TGTGCCAGCAGCCAAGAACAGTATAGTTTGAACACTGAAGCTTTCTTT; cdr3_aa: CASSQEQYSLNTEAFF
clone_size: NA; j_call: TRBJ2-2; d_call: TRBD2; v_call: TRBV7-2; cdr3_nt: TGTGCCAGCAGTCTAGCGGGAGGTGCGGAGCTGTTTTTT; cdr3_aa: CASSLAGGAELFF
clone_size: NA; j_call: TRBJ2-2; d_call: NA; v_call: TRBV19; cdr3_nt: TGTGCCAGTAGTACAAACACCGGGGAGCTGTTTTTT; cdr3_aa: CASSTNTGELFF
clone_size: NA; j_call: TRBJ1-4; d_call: NA; v_call: TRBV28; cdr3_nt: TGTGCCAGCAGTTTTTTTGAAAAACTGTTTTTT; cdr3_aa: CASSFFEKLFF
clone_size: NA; j_call: TRBJ2-7; d_call: TRBD1; v_call: TRBV7-2; cdr3_nt: TGTGCCAGCAGCCCGTCAGGGGGTTACGAGCAGTACTTC; cdr3_aa: CASSPSGGYEQYF
clone_size: NA; j_call: TRBJ1-4; d_call: NA; v_call: TRBV5-6; cdr3_nt: TGTGCCAGCAGCTTGATCGATCTATCTAATGAAAAACTGTTTTTT; cdr3_aa: CASSLIDLSNEKLFF
clone_size: few; j_call: TRBJ2-3; d_call: NA; v_call: TRBV5-1; cdr3_nt: TGCGCCAGCAGCAGGATATCTGATACGCAGTATTTT; cdr3_aa: CASSRISDTQYF
clone_size: NA; j_call: TRBJ2-2; d_call: TRBD1; v_call: TRBV6-5; cdr3_nt: TGTGCCAGCAGTCCGTCCGGGACAGCCACCGGGGAGCTGTTTTTT; cdr3_aa: CASSPSGTATGELFF
clone_size: few; j_call: TRBJ2-5; d_call: NA; v_call: TRBV3-1/TRBV3-2; cdr3_nt: TGTGCCAGCAGCCTGGCGGGGACCCAAGAGACCCAGTACTTC; cdr3_aa: CASSLAGTQETQYF
clone_size: NA; j_call: TRBJ2-3; d_call: NA; v_call: TRBV18; cdr3_nt: TGTGCCAGCTCACCCCAGGGGCCAGATACGCAGTATTTT; cdr3_aa: CASSPQGPDTQYF
clone_size: NA; j_call: TRBJ1-1; d_call: TRBD1; v_call: TRBV3-1/TRBV3-2; cdr3_nt: TGTGCCAGCAGCCAAGTACCGGGACAGGGCGCTTTCTTT; cdr3_aa: CASSQVPGQGAFF
clone_size: NA; j_call: TRBJ1-5; d_call: NA; v_call: TRBV19; cdr3_nt: TGTGCCAGTACCAGGGTGTTCAATCAGCCCCAGCATTTT; cdr3_aa: CASTRVFNQPQHF
clone_size: NA; j_call: TRBJ2-7; d_call: TRBD2; v_call: TRBV9; cdr3_nt: TGTGCCAGCAGCCCAGCTAGCGGGAGCTCCTACGAGCAGTACTTC; cdr3_aa: CASSPASGSSYEQYF
clone_size: once; j_call: TRBJ2-2; d_call: TRBD1; v_call: TRBV5-1; cdr3_nt: TGCGCCAGCAGCCTACCGGGACAGGGGGCCACCGGGGAGCTGTTTTTT; cdr3_aa: CASSLPGQGATGELFF
clone_size: NA; j_call: TRBJ2-6; d_call: TRBD1; v_call: TRBV10-3; cdr3_nt: TGTGCCATCAGTGGAAGGACAGGGTGGGATTCTGGGGCCAACGTCCTGACTTTC; cdr3_aa: CAISGRTGWDSGANVLTF
clone_size: NA; j_call: TRBJ2-3; d_call: NA; v_call: TRBV21-1; cdr3_nt: TGTGCCAGCGCCAGGGAGAGCGGGAGGCTCGATCCCACAGATACGCAGTATTTT; cdr3_aa: CASARESGRLDPTDTQYF
clone_size: NA; j_call: TRBJ2-7; d_call: NA; v_call: TRBV5-1; cdr3_nt: TGCGCCAGCAGCCCAACTACTAGCAGCGCCTACGAGCAGTACTTC; cdr3_aa: CASSPTTSSAYEQYF
clone_size: NA; j_call: TRBJ1-4; d_call: NA; v_call: TRBV27; cdr3_nt: TGTGCCAGCAGTTGGGGGGGTCTGAATGAAAAACTGTTTTTT; cdr3_aa: CASSWGGLNEKLFF
clone_size: NA; j_call: TRBJ2-7; d_call: NA; v_call: TRBV12-3/TRBV12-4; cdr3_nt: TGTGCCAGCAGCCCTTCCGCCGGGAACGAGCAGTACTTC; cdr3_aa: CASSPSAGNEQYF
clone_size: NA; j_call: TRBJ1-1; d_call: NA; v_call: TRBV30; cdr3_nt: TGTGCCTGGGGGGCGGGTTGGGGCACTGAAGCTTTCTTT; cdr3_aa: CAWGAGWGTEAFF
clone_size: once; j_call: TRBJ2-5; d_call: NA; v_call: TRBV5-1; cdr3_nt: TGCGCCAGCAGCTTGCTCTCCCCCCAAGAGACCCAGTACTTC; cdr3_aa: CASSLLSPQETQYF
clone_size: NA; j_call: TRBJ1-6; d_call: NA; v_call: TRBV30; cdr3_nt: TGTGCCTGGAGTTCCGACGGGTCCTATAATTCACCCCTCCACTTT; cdr3_aa: CAWSSDGSYNSPLHF
clone_size: NA; j_call: TRBJ1-1; d_call: NA; v_call: TRBV28; cdr3_nt: TGTGCCAGCAGCCGCCATGGGCGGGGGACTGAAGCTTTCTTT; cdr3_aa: CASSRHGRGTEAFF
clone_size: NA; j_call: TRBJ2-5; d_call: TRBD1; v_call: TRBV27; cdr3_nt: TGTGCCAGCAGCGCCAGGGACAGTCAAGAGACCCAGTACTTC; cdr3_aa: CASSARDSQETQYF
clone_size: NA; j_call: TRBJ2-5; d_call: NA; v_call: TRBV5-1; cdr3_nt: TGCGCCAGCAGCTTGGAATGGCGCCCCCAAGAGACCCAGTACTTC; cdr3_aa: CASSLEWRPQETQYF
clone_size: NA; j_call: TRBJ2-7; d_call: NA; v_call: TRBV12-3/TRBV12-4; cdr3_nt: TGTGCCAGCACCGGGGACGGTTACGAGCAGTACTTC; cdr3_aa: CASTGDGYEQYF
clone_size: NA; j_call: TRBJ2-1; d_call: TRBD2; v_call: TRBV5-5; cdr3_nt: TGTGCCAGCAGCTCCATAACTAGCGGAAGCTCCTACAATGAGCAGTTCTTC; cdr3_aa: CASSSITSGSSYNEQFF
clone_size: once; j_call: TRBJ2-7; d_call: NA; v_call: TRBV7-9; cdr3_nt: TGTGCCAGCAGCCTAAGTAGGGCGGTTTCCTACGAGCAGTACTTC; cdr3_aa: CASSLSRAVSYEQYF
clone_size: NA; j_call: TRBJ2-7; d_call: NA; v_call: TRBV5-1; cdr3_nt: TGCGCCAGCAGTTCAAAGACAGTACCCTACGAGCAGTACTTC; cdr3_aa: CASSSKTVPYEQYF
clone_size: NA; j_call: TRBJ1-2; d_call: TRBD1; v_call: TRBV20-1; cdr3_nt: TGCAGTGCCAGCAGGGGGCTTGGCTACACCTTC; cdr3_aa: CSASRGLGYTF
clone_size: NA; j_call: TRBJ2-7; d_call: NA; v_call: TRBV3-1/TRBV3-2; cdr3_nt: TGTGCCAGCAGCTCCCGGGCTAGCGAATCGGGGCAGTACTTC; cdr3_aa: CASSSRASESGQYF
clone_size: NA; j_call: TRBJ2-3; d_call: NA; v_call: TRBV30; cdr3_nt: TGTGCCTGGAGTCAGTTGGGAACGCAGTATTTT; cdr3_aa: CAWSQLGTQYF
clone_size: NA; j_call: TRBJ2-7; d_call: NA; v_call: TRBV7-9; cdr3_nt: TGTGCCAGCAGCTTCGGCTCCTTCTACGAGCAGTACTTC; cdr3_aa: CASSFGSFYEQYF
clone_size: NA; j_call: TRBJ2-2; d_call: TRBD1; v_call: TRBV28; cdr3_nt: TGTGCCACCCTTCCCTCAGGGGGAGCCGGGGAGCTGTTTTTT; cdr3_aa: CATLPSGGAGELFF
clone_size: NA; j_call: TRBJ1-3; d_call: NA; v_call: TRBV5-1; cdr3_nt: TGCGCCAGCAGCTTGGAGCACACGGGAAACACCATATATTTT; cdr3_aa: CASSLEHTGNTIYF
clone_size: NA; j_call: TRBJ1-6; d_call: NA; v_call: TRBV10-2; cdr3_nt: TGCGCCAGCAGCGACAGTCCGTTGCGGTCACCCCTCCACTTT; cdr3_aa: CASSDSPLRSPLHF
clone_size: few; j_call: TRBJ2-2; d_call: NA; v_call: TRBV3-1/TRBV3-2; cdr3_nt: TGTGCCAGCAGCGGACACCTCCGGATGACCGGGGAGCTGTTTTTT; cdr3_aa: CASSGHLRMTGELFF
clone_size: NA; j_call: TRBJ2-2; d_call: NA; v_call: TRBV29-1; cdr3_nt: TGCAGCGTTGAAACAGTTGGCACCGGGGAGCTGTTTTTT; cdr3_aa: CSVETVGTGELFF
clone_size: NA; j_call: TRBJ1-1; d_call: NA; v_call: TRBV4-1; cdr3_nt: TGCGCCAGCAGCCACCAACAGGTTATGAACACTGAAGCTTTCTTT; cdr3_aa: CASSHQQVMNTEAFF
clone_size: NA; j_call: TRBJ2-7; d_call: NA; v_call: TRBV3-1/TRBV3-2; cdr3_nt: TGTGCCAGCAGCCAAGCCAGGGCAGGTTACGAGCAGTACTTC; cdr3_aa: CASSQARAGYEQYF
clone_size: NA; j_call: TRBJ1-1; d_call: TRBD1; v_call: TRBV7-6; cdr3_nt: TGTGCCAGCAGCTCGGGACAGGGGGCATTAGCTGAAGCTTTCTTT; cdr3_aa: CASSSGQGALAEAFF
clone_size: NA; j_call: TRBJ2-4; d_call: TRBD2; v_call: TRBV4-1; cdr3_nt: TGCGCCAGCAGCGAACATAGCGGGAGGGAAAACATTCAGTACTTC; cdr3_aa: CASSEHSGRENIQYF
clone_size: NA; j_call: TRBJ2-3; d_call: NA; v_call: TRBV5-1; cdr3_nt: TGCGCCAGCAGCTTCCCCGGCGGAGATACGCAGTATTTT; cdr3_aa: CASSFPGGDTQYF